Shown below are 27 T cell receptor beta chains from a single sample sequenced in a study of T-cell reconstitution after alpha-beta-depleted transplantation in children listed by TCRdb under 2016. The treatment or condition label, as the study defines it: allogeneic hematopoietic cell transplantation with graft depleted of TCRalphabeta T cells and CD19 B cells. Receptor libraries were prepared by PCR. The sequencing machine was an Illumina HiSeq 2500. TCR libraries were prepared with molecular barcoding, using unique molecular identifiers to normalize TCRbeta repertoire quantification. In TCRdb, the public reads were trimmed at Q25 with fastp and aligned with MiXCR, with productive beta chains retained. All rows with the same CDR3 protein become a single entry with the most common DNA and genes. The sample has more than 85,000 distinct CDR3 sequences on record, 7.5% to 9% of them singletons. The top ten hold 16% of the sample.

Specimen: PBMCs, collected before TCRalphabeta/CD19-depleted stem cell transplant. The receptors were sampled from a boy younger than 10 with acute lymphoblastic leukemia, due to receive a stem cell transplant.

This clonotype was found many times. The chain carries TRBV2 and TRBJ2-1; D not resolved. Trimming left V 1 base short and J 8 bases short, with 9 bases between. The CDR3 runs 13 residues. Per germline, CDR1 SNHLY and CDR2 FYNNEI. The CDR3 nucleotides are TGTGCCAGCAGTGAAGGGCTAGAGCATGAGCAGTTCTTC. It codes for CASSEGLEHEQFF.

This clonotype appeared a few times. CDR3 coding DNA: TGTGCCAGCAGTTTCGGGGGGACTGGCTACACCTTC. It is translated as CASSFGGTGYTF. J is TRBJ1-2 and V is TRBV11-1; D may be TRBD1 (5 bases). V gave up 6 bases and J gave up 7 bases, with 12 bases separating them. Germline V gives CDR1 SGHAT, CDR2 FQDESV (reference sequence). The CDR3 covers 12 residues.

By sample fraction, this clonotype is medium-sized. The V gene is TRBV12-3 or TRBV12-4, the J gene TRBJ1-2; 7 nucleotides align to TRBD1. V shed 0 bases and J 4 bases; nucleotides not matched to a gene: 5. CDR3 length equals 15 residues. The DNA for the CDR3 is TGTGCCAGCAGTTTAGCGCCACAGGGGTTCTATGGCTACACCTTC. Translating gives CASSLAPQGFYGYTF.

This clonotype was observed a few times. CDR3 region: CASSSIGASSTDTQYF. The CDR3 bases are TGTGCCAGCAGCAGCATAGGGGCCTCTAGCACAGATACGCAGTATTTT. J is TRBJ2-3 and V is TRBV7-2; TRBD1 is a possible D gene (5 bases). The CDR3 extends over 16 amino acids. Germline V gene lookup returns CDR1 SGHTA and CDR2 FQGNSA. The V gene lost 5 bases and the J gene lost 0 bases, with 15 bases spanning the gap.

This clonotype was seen more than once but under ten times. CDR3 protein: CASSLDWRRSYEQYF. The CDR3 DNA sequence: TGTGCCAGCAGCTTAGATTGGCGGCGCTCCTACGAGCAGTACTTC. The genes are TRBV7-8 and TRBJ2-7, with no clear D. The length of the CDR3 is 15 residues. Between the trimmed V and J ends, which lost 1 base and 0 bases, there was a span of 10 bases. The V gene's germline CDR1 is SGHVS and CDR2 FQNEAQ.

This clonotype was recorded at least ten times. The chain uses TRBV6-1 and TRBJ2-7; D unresolved. The CDR3 runs to 14 residues. Trimming removed 6 bases at V and 2 bases at J, with 14 bases between. Germline V gene sequence: CDR1 MNHNS, CDR2 SASEGT. The CDR3 DNA sequence: TGTGCCAGCAGCCCGACCGCTACTCCCTACGAGCAGTACTTC. It codes for CASSPTATPYEQYF.

This clonotype was observed a few times. V is TRBV10-3 and J is TRBJ2-6; D unresolved. V was cut by 0 bases and J by 0 bases, with 6 bases left in between. Germline CDR1 reads ENHRY; CDR2 reads SYGVKD. The CDR3 covers 16 residues. Here the CDR3 DNA reads TGTGCCATCAGTGAGTCCAGCATCTCTGGGGCCAACGTCCTGACTTTC. Its translation is CAISESSISGANVLTF.

V and J are TRBV9 and TRBJ2-3; the D gene is possibly TRBD1 (6 bases). CDR3 length: 16 residues. V lost 4 bases to trimming and J lost 6 bases, with 21 bases between them. Germline V gives CDR1 SGDLS, CDR2 YYNGEE. The CDR3 DNA reads as TGTGCCAGCAGCCCACACTTGACCGCGAGGGGGGATACGCAGTATTTT. As protein: CASSPHLTARGDTQYF.

Concerning this clonotype: Relative to the germline gene, one junction end is altered; a read error may explain this. J is TRBJ2-6 and V is TRBV20-1, with 7 bases that match TRBD1. The CDR3 consists of 17 residues. CDR1 is DFQATT and CDR2 is SNEGSKA in the germline V gene (reference sequence). CDR3 loop: CCASRQGRHSGANVLTF. In DNA form, the CDR3 reads TGCTGTGCTAGTAGACAGGGTAGACACTCTGGGGCCAACGTCCTGACTTTC.

This clonotype was seen repeatedly, ten times or more. The rearrangement joins TRBV29-1 to TRBJ1-1; 8 positions agree with TRBD1. The V gene's germline CDR1 is SQVTM and CDR2 ANQGSEA. With V trimmed by 1 base and J by 7 bases, 2 bases remained unmatched. The CDR3 length is 12 residues. CDR3 amino acids: CSVEAQGDEAFF. The CDR3 DNA sequence: TGCAGCGTTGAAGCACAGGGGGATGAAGCTTTCTTT.

This clonotype has ten or more counts. The rearrangement joins TRBV2 to TRBJ1-2; 9 bases match TRBD1. V lost 3 bases, J lost 4 bases, and 9 bases stayed unmatched. Germline assignment: CDR1 SNHLY and CDR2 FYNNEI. The CDR3 sequence is 16 residues long. The CDR3 sequence: CASSDPTGGKTYGYTF. CDR3 in DNA: TGTGCCAGCAGTGATCCAACAGGGGGCAAGACCTATGGCTACACCTTC. Together with reference TRBV2 and TRBJ1-2, the CDR3 gives the full variable domain: EPEVTQTPSHQVTQMGQEVILRCVPISNHLYFYWYRQILGQKVEFLVSFYNNEISEKSEIFDDQFSVERPDGSNFTLKIRSTKLEDSAMYFCASSDPTGGKTYGYTFGSGTRLTVV.

This chain links TRBV2 with TRBJ2-7, with a weak D call TRBD1 (5 bases). Germline CDR1 SNHLY, CDR2 FYNNEI. Trimming cost V 3 bases and J 3 bases, with 9 bases left between them. The CDR3 totals 13 residues. CDR3 in amino acids: CASSDQGGYEQYF. The CDR3 nucleotides are TGTGCCAGCAGTGACCAGGGTGGCTACGAGCAGTACTTC.

CDR3 in amino acids: CASSQDRITEQFF. The CDR3 DNA reads as TGTGCCAGCAGCCAAGACCGTATAACAGAGCAGTTCTTC. The chain couples TRBV14 to TRBJ2-1, with unresolved D. Trimming pared 0 bases from V and 10 bases from J, leaving 10 bases between. The germline gives CDR1 SGHDN, CDR2 FVKESK. The CDR3 has 13 amino acids.

This clonotype was detected many times. This sequence joins TRBV6-1 and TRBJ1-2; D remains unclear. The V gene lost 5 bases and the J gene lost 4 bases, with 5 bases spanning the gap. Per the germline V gene, CDR1 is MNHNS and CDR2 is SASEGT. The CDR3 has 11 residues. The CDR3, as DNA: TGTGCCAGCAGTCCCCTCTATGGCTACACCTTC. It is translated as CASSPLYGYTF.

The sample holds many counts of this clonotype. This chain uses TRBV20-1 with TRBJ2-1; tentatively, D is TRBD1 (5 bases). The CDR3 is made up of 16 amino acids. Germline assignment: CDR1 DFQATT and CDR2 SNEGSKA (reference sequence). V was pared by 6 bases and J by 0 bases, with 18 bases between. This CDR3 is CSAASGHSNSYNEQFF. DNA of the CDR3: TGCAGTGCCGCCTCAGGACATTCCAACTCCTACAATGAGCAGTTCTTC.

The chain uses TRBV9 and TRBJ1-1; D gene ambiguous. The CDR3 covers 14 residues. Germline V lookup: CDR1 SGDLS, CDR2 YYNGEE. V lost 3 bases and J 2 bases, leaving 11 bases between the germline ends. The CDR3 is CASSAGEGNTEAFF. In DNA, the CDR3 is TGTGCCAGCAGCGCAGGAGAAGGAAACACTGAAGCTTTCTTT.

This clonotype was seen more than once but under ten times. The J gene is TRBJ1-2, the V gene TRBV29-1, with 7 positions matching TRBD1. The germline V gene encodes CDR1 SQVTM and CDR2 ANQGSEA. The CDR3 is made up of 14 amino acids. Losses at the gene ends were 2 bases for V and 6 bases for J; bases not matched to a gene: 9. The CDR3, as DNA: TGCAGCGTTGAAACCCCGACAGGGCTGGATGGCTACACCTTC. The encoded protein is CSVETPTGLDGYTF.

There are many counts of this clonotype. The chain has TRBV6-5 and TRBJ1-6; tentatively, D is TRBD1 (5 bases). Germline lookup yields CDR1 MNHEY and CDR2 SVGAGI. The length of the CDR3 is 16 residues. Between the trimmed V and J ends, which lost 2 bases and 8 bases, there was a span of 16 bases. DNA of the CDR3: TGTGCCAGCAGTTACGGAGGTCAATTGGGGGATTCACCCCTCCACTTT. It encodes CASSYGGQLGDSPLHF.

This clonotype has more than one count but fewer than ten. This chain links TRBV2 with TRBJ2-7; D is perhaps TRBD2 (6 bases). Trimming cost V 4 bases and J 2 bases, with 15 bases left between them. CDR1 is SNHLY, CDR2 FYNNEI, per germline. The CDR3 runs 15 residues. Written as DNA, the CDR3 is TGTGCCAGCAGTGGCGTAGGAGGGATTGCCTACGAGCAGTACTTC. This translates into CASSGVGGIAYEQYF.

This clonotype was seen only a few times. V is TRBV7-2 and J is TRBJ1-4, with TRBD1 identical over 9 bases. J was trimmed by 7 bases and V by 3 bases; bases with no gene match: 3. This CDR3 has 14 amino acids. The V gene's germline CDR1 is SGHTA and CDR2 FQGNSA. CDR3: CASSFTGGGEKLFF. CDR3 DNA: TGTGCCAGCAGCTTTACAGGGGGCGGTGAAAAACTGTTTTTT.

This clonotype came up a few times. This rearrangement joins TRBV6-5 to TRBJ1-1; D gene uncertain. Between the trimmed V and J ends, which lost 0 bases and 6 bases, there was a span of 11 bases. The CDR3 totals 14 residues. Germline values: CDR1 MNHEY, CDR2 SVGAGI. The CDR3 loop is CASSYSNNGAEAFF. As DNA, the CDR3 is TGTGCCAGCAGTTACTCGAACAATGGAGCTGAAGCTTTCTTT.

This clonotype was detected ten times or more. The V gene is TRBV4-1, the J gene TRBJ1-2; no definite D call. The CDR3 is 15 amino acids. CDR1 and CDR2 (germline): MGHRA, YSYEKL. Trimming stripped 1 base from V and 4 bases from J, with 13 bases between. The DNA for the CDR3 is TGCGCCAGCAGCCAAGCCACGTTGAGGAGCTATGGCTACACCTTC. This gives the protein CASSQATLRSYGYTF.

The V gene is TRBV6-6, the J gene TRBJ1-5; weak D call: TRBD1 (5 bases). Trimming shortened V by 2 bases and J by 7 bases, and 6 bases separated the two germline ends. This CDR3 spans 12 amino acids. Germline V gene sequence: CDR1 MNHNY, CDR2 SVGAGI (reference sequence). The DNA of the CDR3 is TGTGCCAGCAGTTACGGGGGGCAGCCCCAGCATTTT. Amino acid sequence: CASSYGGQPQHF.

This clonotype was seen at least ten times. The chain combines TRBV20-1 with TRBJ2-5; 12 bases fit TRBD2. The CDR3 is 18 residues long. V shed 3 bases, J shed 3 bases, and the junction held 14 bases outside the gene matches. CDR1 and CDR2 (germline): DFQATT, SNEGSKA (reference sequence). The CDR3 coding sequence is TGCAGTGCTAGGCCCATGGGGTTGGCTAGCGGGGGGGAAGAGACCCAGTACTTC. It is translated as CSARPMGLASGGEETQYF.

This clonotype showed up just a few times. The V call is TRBV4-2, the J call TRBJ2-4; no clear D gene. The length of the CDR3 is 17 residues. Deletions cut 1 base from V and 2 bases from J, with 15 bases between. Germline loops: CDR1 LGHNA, CDR2 YNFKEQ. The CDR3 is CASSQGRHIGTKNIQYF. Here the CDR3 DNA reads TGTGCCAGCAGCCAAGGCCGACATATAGGAACCAAAAACATTCAGTACTTC.

This clonotype has just a few counts. This chain links TRBV12-3 or TRBV12-4 with TRBJ1-2; a possible D gene is TRBD1 (6 bases). The CDR3 runs 12 residues. The V gene lost 4 bases and the J gene lost 6 bases, with 9 bases spanning the gap. In nucleotides, the CDR3 is TGTGCCAGCAGTTCGAGGGGGAATGGCTACACCTTC. It translates to CASSSRGNGYTF.

J is TRBJ1-5 and V is TRBV6-1; TRBD1 matches 7 bases. Germline assignment: CDR1 MNHNS and CDR2 SASEGT. CDR3 length: 17 amino acids. Trimming at V came to 2 bases and at J to 5 bases, leaving 12 bases not matched to a gene. The CDR3 is CASSEPHLRGGHQPQHF. CDR3 sequence (DNA): TGTGCCAGCAGTGAACCCCATCTCAGGGGGGGTCATCAGCCCCAGCATTTT.